This passage covers 21 T cell receptor beta chains from one sample sequenced in a study of T cell responses to AZD1222 COVID-19 vaccine (dated by TCRdb to about 2021). The sample's time point label, in plain terms: baseline before first vaccination. Receptor amplification or capture employed the immunoSEQ multiplex PCR assay. Entries here come from immuneACCESS through TCRdb and include only in-frame sequences with V and J called. Some clones fail to appear in such tables; in the studies checked, an unresolved V gene covers under half of the shortfall, and the cause of the remainder is unknown. The sample data list about 55,000 clones, and 70% to 90% of these were observed just once. Around 4% of the sample rests with the top ten. Material: peripheral blood, obtained on day 0 of AZD1222 vaccination. The receptors were gathered from an adult in good health.

The J gene is TRBJ1-6, the V gene TRBV6-5, with D maybe TRBD1 (6 bases). Trimming pared 8 bases from V and 2 bases from J, leaving 13 bases between. CDR3 length: 15 residues. CDR1 is MNHEY and CDR2 is SVGAGI in the germline V gene. The DNA for the CDR3 is TGTGCCAGCGGCACAGGGTCGACCTATAATTCACCCCTCCACTTT. Translated: CASGTGSTYNSPLHF.

This chain connects TRBV7-2 to TRBJ2-3, with TRBD1 matching over 8 bases. Per germline, CDR1 SGHTA and CDR2 FQGNSA. Germline trimming cut 2 bases from V and 1 base from J; bases unmatched to any gene: 8. The CDR3 has 17 amino acids. In nucleotides, the CDR3 is TGTGCCAGCAGCTTATATAGAGACAGGGGTGGCACAGATACGCAGTATTTT. Its translation is CASSLYRDRGGTDTQYF. Complete variable domain (other parts from reference TRBV7-2 and TRBJ2-3): GAGVSQSPSNKVTEKGKDVELRCDPISGHTALYWYRQSLGQGLEFLIYFQGNSAPDKSGLPSDRFSAERTGGSVSTLTIQRTQQEDSAVYLCASSLYRDRGGTDTQYFGPGTRLTVL.

The chain uses TRBV6-2 or TRBV6-3 and TRBJ2-5, with TRBD1 matching over 7 bases. The germline V gene has CDR1 MNHEY and CDR2 SVGEGT. The V and J ends lost 0 bases and 1 base, in that order; junction bases with no gene match: 8. This CDR3 region has 17 residues. CDR3 sequence: CASSYSLTDRAQETQYF. The DNA of the CDR3 is TGTGCCAGCAGTTACTCACTTACCGACAGGGCCCAAGAGACCCAGTACTTC.

CDR3 nucleotide sequence: TGTGCCAGCAGTCCGAGGGAGTGGATGAACACTGAAGCTTTCTTT. Its protein product is CASSPREWMNTEAFF. This rearrangement joins TRBV28 to TRBJ1-1; D not resolved. Looked up from germline, CDR1 is MDHEN and CDR2 is SYDVKM. This CDR3 is 15 amino acids long. V lost 5 bases, J lost 0 bases, and 13 bases lay in between.

This clone has a single count. This chain connects TRBV6-2 or TRBV6-3 to TRBJ1-2; possible D gene TRBD1, 6 bases. The CDR3 contains 16 residues. V gave up 0 bases and J gave up 4 bases, with 15 bases separating them. The germline V gene has CDR1 MNHEY and CDR2 SVGEGT. In nucleotides, the CDR3 is TGTGCCAGCAGTTACTCGACTGAGCAGGGGTCCTATGGCTACACCTTC. Translated: CASSYSTEQGSYGYTF.

This clone was detected a few times. The chain couples TRBV5-1 to TRBJ1-1; TRBD1 matches at 7 bases. V shed 4 bases and J 2 bases; nucleotides not matched to a gene: 5. Germline assignment: CDR1 SGHRS and CDR2 YFSETQ. CDR3 length equals 14 residues. This chain's CDR3 is CASSLQGHNTEAFF. The CDR3 DNA follows: TGCGCCAGCAGCCTACAGGGGCATAACACTGAAGCTTTCTTT.

V is TRBV6-5 and J is TRBJ1-6, with 11 nucleotides matching TRBD1. Germline V gene data show CDR1 as MNHEY and CDR2 as SVGAGI. The CDR3 runs 13 residues. V lost 5 bases to trimming and J lost 10 bases; unmatched junction nucleotides: 1. The CDR3 protein is CASSRTGGSPLHF. The CDR3 nucleotides read TGTGCCAGCAGTCGGACAGGGGGCTCACCCCTCCACTTT.

V usage is TRBV7-6 and J usage is TRBJ2-3; no definite D call. Trimming removed 3 bases at V and 5 bases at J, with 18 bases between. CDR1 is SGHVS and CDR2 is FNYEAQ in the germline V gene. The CDR3 runs to 16 residues. In nucleotides, the CDR3 is TGTGCCAGCAGCTTCGACGGTGATGGTGTTAGAGATACGCAGTATTTT. It codes for CASSFDGDGVRDTQYF.

The chain links TRBV6-5 to TRBJ2-2, with 7 bases fitting TRBD1. CDR3 length: 14 residues. The V segment lost 4 bases and the J segment 1 base; nucleotides outside the gene matches: 0. Germline CDR1 is MNHEY and CDR2 is SVGAGI. CDR3 in amino acids: CASSWTGNTGELFF. The CDR3 DNA is TGTGCCAGCAGTTGGACAGGGAACACCGGGGAGCTGTTTTTT.

V is TRBV3-1 (or the pseudogene TRBV3-2) and J is TRBJ2-1; maybe TRBD1 (6 bases). This CDR3 region has 15 residues. Per germline, CDR1 LGHDT and CDR2 YNNKEL (reference sequence). Between the trimmed V and J ends, which lost 4 bases and 3 bases, there was a span of 13 bases. The CDR3 coding sequence is TGTGCCAGCAGCCCGGGACACCAAATCTACAATGAGCAGTTCTTC. It codes for CASSPGHQIYNEQFF.

CDR3 sequence reads: CSVEARNYGYTF. The CDR3 bases are TGCAGCGTTGAAGCTAGAAACTATGGCTACACCTTC. This chain links TRBV29-1 with TRBJ1-2, with D hard to call. Germline assignment: CDR1 SQVTM and CDR2 ANQGSEA. V dropped 1 base and J dropped 2 bases, with 5 bases sitting between them. This CDR3 region has 12 residues.

The chain links TRBV6-5 to TRBJ1-1, with a possible D match to TRBD1 (6 bases). The CDR3 sequence is 14 residues long. The V gene's germline CDR1 is MNHEY and CDR2 SVGAGI. The ends were cut back, 0 bases at V and 5 bases at J, with 10 bases in the middle. The CDR3 here is CASSYSGDNTEAFF. CDR3 coding DNA: TGTGCCAGCAGTTACTCGGGGGACAATACTGAAGCTTTCTTT.

The J gene is TRBJ1-1, the V gene TRBV21-1. TRBV21-1 is tagged as a pseudogene. This CDR3 contains 13 residues. As DNA, the CDR3 is TGTGCCAGCATCTGGGGGGGGATTTCTGAAGCTTTCTTT. This translates into CASIWGGISEAFF.

The chain has TRBV7-2 and TRBJ2-3; 9 bases match TRBD2. Losses at the gene ends were 5 bases for V and 7 bases for J; bases not matched to a gene: 22. The CDR3 spans 19 residues. CDR1 is SGHTA, CDR2 FQGNSA, per germline. The CDR3 region is CASSPSRASGAPSVNTQYF. CDR3 DNA sequence: TGTGCCAGCAGCCCATCAAGGGCTAGCGGGGCACCCTCGGTAAATACGCAGTATTTT.

V is TRBV15 and J is TRBJ1-1; TRBD1 agrees at 9 bases. V trimming: 3 bases; J trimming: 5 bases; junction bases outside the gene matches: 7. Germline assignment: CDR1 LNHNV and CDR2 YYDKDF (reference sequence). This CDR3 comprises 15 residues. The CDR3 loop reads CATSSLQGARTEAFF. The CDR3, as DNA: TGTGCCACCAGCAGCCTACAGGGGGCAAGGACTGAAGCTTTCTTT.

The chain couples TRBV2 to TRBJ1-5, with D uncertain. The CDR3 contains 14 residues. In germline, CDR1 is SNHLY, CDR2 FYNNEI. Trimming shortened V by 5 bases and J by 6 bases, and 14 bases separated the two germline ends. CDR3 loop: CASSPTGGGQPQHF. The CDR3 bases are TGTGCCAGCAGTCCGACGGGAGGCGGTCAGCCCCAGCATTTT. Combining the CDR3 with reference TRBV2 and TRBJ1-5 gives the whole variable domain EPEVTQTPSHQVTQMGQEVILRCVPISNHLYFYWYRQILGQKVEFLVSFYNNEISEKSEIFDDQFSVERPDGSNFTLKIRSTKLEDSAMYFCASSPTGGGQPQHFGDGTRLSIL.

This chain links TRBV28 with TRBJ2-7, with D perhaps TRBD1 (7 bases). V lost 5 bases, J lost 2 bases, and 19 bases lay in between. Germline V gene lookup returns CDR1 MDHEN and CDR2 SYDVKM. This CDR3 spans 16 amino acids. The CDR3 DNA reads TGTGCCAGCAGTCTACACACGGGGGACAGCCCCTACGAGCAGTACTTC. This gives the protein CASSLHTGDSPYEQYF.

This chain links TRBV10-3 with TRBJ2-2; 9 bases agree with TRBD1. From germline, CDR1 is ENHRY and CDR2 SYGVKD. The CDR3 consists of 15 residues. Germline trimming cut 7 bases from V and 6 bases from J; bases unmatched to any gene: 9. CDR3 sequence: CAINPGQGFAGELFF. CDR3 bases: TGTGCCATCAACCCGGGACAGGGATTCGCCGGGGAGCTGTTTTTT.

The chain carries TRBV2 and TRBJ1-2; D gene uncertain. CDR3 length: 14 amino acids. The V gene lost 3 bases and the J gene lost 0 bases, with 8 bases spanning the gap. In germline, CDR1 is SNHLY, CDR2 FYNNEI. Here the CDR3 reads CASSEFRSNYGYTF. The CDR3, as DNA: TGTGCCAGCAGTGAGTTCCGTTCTAACTATGGCTACACCTTC.

The chain carries TRBV9 and TRBJ2-2; 7 nucleotides match TRBD1. There are 15 residues in the CDR3. Germline CDR1 is SGDLS and CDR2 is YYNGEE. The V gene end was trimmed by 0 bases and the J gene end by 4 bases; junction bases not matched to a gene: 3. The CDR3 spells CASSVGDRSTGELFF. CDR3 sequence (DNA): TGTGCCAGCAGCGTAGGGGACAGAAGCACCGGGGAGCTGTTTTTT.

This chain connects TRBV5-4 to TRBJ1-1; 7 nucleotides agree with TRBD1. V trimming: 4 bases; J trimming: 3 bases; junction bases outside the gene matches: 6. Germline V lookup: CDR1 SGHNT, CDR2 YYREEE (reference sequence). The CDR3 covers 14 residues. CDR3 nucleotide sequence: TGTGCCAGCAGCCCCGCAGGGGGATACACTGAAGCTTTCTTT. Its protein is CASSPAGGYTEAFF. Looking up the rest from reference TRBV5-4 and TRBJ1-1 gives the full variable domain: ETGVTQSPTHLIKTRGQQVTLRCSSQSGHNTVSWYQQALGQGPQFIFQYYREEENGRGNFPPRFSGLQFPNYSSELNVNALELDDSALYLCASSPAGGYTEAFFGQGTRLTVV.